A selection of T cell receptor beta chains follows, all from one sample in a study of CD8+ T cells in alopecia areata. Some clones are missing from TCRdb's copy, which holds only in-frame ones; the method was immunoSEQ multiplex PCR. This table holds roughly 250,000 clones, about two thirds found once. The sequencing used CD4+ T cells sorted from blood, collected at week 0. These receptors were obtained from a human donor with alopecia areata. The CDR3 runs from the conserved cysteine through the conserved F or W. The order of the fields is V gene, CDR3 protein.

>TRBV5-1
CASTVQDPADTEAFF
>TRBV7-9
CASTNTGAYYEQYF
>TRBV5-6
CASRSNPTSNYGYTF
>TRBV19
CASSMYGTRLGKNIQYF
>TRBV7-9
CASSTRGDSWYGYTF
>TRBV27
CASSRQGASEQFF
>TRBV30
CASAANYGYTF
>TRBV6-5
CASSYRSSYEQYF
>TRBV15
CATQLSDSYGYTF
>TRBV5-6
CASSPSPGAYGAGANVLTF
>TRBV4-3
CASKWVYNEQFF
>TRBV5-4
CASTGGGSLTGELFF
>TRBV5-1
CASNTPHPGSPTDTQYF
>TRBV9
CASSVVTGGSEAFF
>TRBV2
CASSERAGDQPQHF
>TRBV7-9
CASSLIQGRPELEQYF
>TRBV5-5
CASSLDYEQYF
>TRBV4-2
CASSQGDLGSYEQYF
>TRBV5-1
CASVPGERTTDTQYF
>TRBV18
CASSPEDTQYF
>TRBV20-1
CSAILGETQYF
>TRBV4-2
CASSEQETQYF
>TRBV29-1
CSVRQGAYEQYF
>TRBV5-8
CASSFLRETQYF
>TRBV10-3
CAISGPQETQYF
>TRBV6-5
CASSSPGTGDEAFF
>TRBV7-7
CASSLLAGRGTGELFF
>TRBV6-6
CASSYPPDRNSYEQYF
>TRBV27
CASSGQVSYEQYF
>TRBV9
CASRPIQGAGTEAFF
>TRBV25-1
CASSESSQAFF
>TRBV29-1
CSVVKTMRGGYTF
>TRBV2
CASSDRIGSYNEQFF
>TRBV15
CATSRDEGYNEQFF
>TRBV29-1
CSGWDGWNTEAFF
>TRBV30
CAWNPSGANVLTF
>TRBV29-1
CSADYTDTQYF
>TRBV2
CASSSGTDQYF
>TRBV7-2
CASSFARGTGETQYF
>TRBV30
CAWSYRGNEQYF